Given below is one TCR beta chain in context. The time point: technical triplicate 2. Synthesis of cDNA was accomplished via 5'RACE employing 10-nucleotide random UMIs. TCRdb reprocessed the 5' RACE reads via MiXCR and lists one record per CDR3 protein. The sample includes more than 50,000 distinct CDR3 sequences, 20% to 30% seen only once; the top ten take about 4.3%. The sample originates from a study of neurological immune-mediated disorders. Per the germline V gene, CDR1 is SGDLS and CDR2 is YYNGEE. This CDR3 has 13 amino acids. V was trimmed by 0 bases and J by 6 bases, leaving 7 bases between them.

V usage is TRBV9 and J usage is TRBJ2-1; D unclear. Material for sequencing was PBMCs. The receptor was derived from a man aged 55 to 70 with HTLV-1-associated myelopathy (HAM/TSP). The CDR3 DNA reads as TGTGCCAGCAGCGTAGGTGGCTTCAATGAGCAGTTCTTC. This codes for CASSVGGFNEQFF.